This TCR beta chain was captured by sequencing in a study of vaccination and CD4 T cells after COVID-19. Study overall: A few convalescent patients were sampled post-vaccination (at day 14 and at days 161 to 241).

TCRdb ran MiXCR on the PCR reads and lists one entry per CDR3 protein. Of 25,000 to 35,000 distinct CDR3 sequences listed, roughly 45% are singletons. The CDR3 spans 12 residues. Per the germline V gene, CDR1 is SEHNR and CDR2 is FQNEAQ (reference sequence). V was pared by 10 bases and J by 2 bases, with 6 bases between. Findings of the study overall: Counts of SARS-CoV-2-reactive clonotypes had a median that went from 21 to 38, a nonsignificant change.

As for time point: late sampling 161 to 241 days after vaccination in a few convalescent patients. On this clonotype: What it recognizes is unknown.

This receptor was identified in a human donor who had recovered from COVID-19. The sample was CD4+ T cells from blood, taken about 7 months after SARS-CoV-2 vaccination. The chain uses TRBV7-9 and TRBJ2-6; D ambiguous. For the CDR3, the DNA is TGTGCCATCGCAACTGGGGCCAACGTCCTGACTTTC. This encodes CAIATGANVLTF.